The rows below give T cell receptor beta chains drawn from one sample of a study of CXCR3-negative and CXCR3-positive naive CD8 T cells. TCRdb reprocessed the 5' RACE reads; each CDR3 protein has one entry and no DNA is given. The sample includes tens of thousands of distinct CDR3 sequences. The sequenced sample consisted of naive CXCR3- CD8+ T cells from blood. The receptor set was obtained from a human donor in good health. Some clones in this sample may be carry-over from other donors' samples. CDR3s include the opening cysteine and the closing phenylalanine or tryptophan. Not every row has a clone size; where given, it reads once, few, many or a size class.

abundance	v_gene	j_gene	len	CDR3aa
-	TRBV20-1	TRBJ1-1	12	CSEEGSHTEAFF
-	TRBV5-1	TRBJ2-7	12	CASILITYEQYF
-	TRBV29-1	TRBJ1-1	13	CSVERTGVPEAFF
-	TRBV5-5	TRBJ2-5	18	CASRLGTSFVGAQETQYF
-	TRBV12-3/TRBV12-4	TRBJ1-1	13	CASRLKPGVVAFF
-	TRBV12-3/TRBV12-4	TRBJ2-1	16	CASNLLGQGTENEQFF
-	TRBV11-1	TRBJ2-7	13	CASRISRGHEQYF
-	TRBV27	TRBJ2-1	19	CASSTPLAGGRSSYNEQFF
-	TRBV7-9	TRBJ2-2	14	CASSLVVLTGELFF
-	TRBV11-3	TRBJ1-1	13	CASSLGGITEAFF
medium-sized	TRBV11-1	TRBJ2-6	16	CASSLARGSGANVLTF
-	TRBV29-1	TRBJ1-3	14	CSVIWQISGNTIYF
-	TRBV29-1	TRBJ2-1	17	CSVETAGGLGSYNEQFF
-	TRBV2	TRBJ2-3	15	CASTLGLADTDTQYF
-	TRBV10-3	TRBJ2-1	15	CAISDNGGPNNEQFF
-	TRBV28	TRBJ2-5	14	CASSGRGQGETQYF
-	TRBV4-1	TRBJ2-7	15	CASSRWDSLSYEQYF
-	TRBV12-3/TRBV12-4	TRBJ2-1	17	CASSTISEPVSYNEQFF
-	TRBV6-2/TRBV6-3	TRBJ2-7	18	CASSPPPDRAPSLYEQYF
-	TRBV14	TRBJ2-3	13	CASSQVRADTQYF
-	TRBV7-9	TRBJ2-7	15	CASSFSGTVSYEQYF
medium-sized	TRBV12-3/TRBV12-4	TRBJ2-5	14	CASKKAGARETQYF
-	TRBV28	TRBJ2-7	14	CASRTGGSSYEQYF
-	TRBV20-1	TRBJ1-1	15	CSADTDRVEGTEAFF
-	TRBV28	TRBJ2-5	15	CASSLAQEGQETQYF
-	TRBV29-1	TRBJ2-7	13	CSVVLAGSYEQYF
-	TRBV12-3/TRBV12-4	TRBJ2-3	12	CASTVSTDTQYF
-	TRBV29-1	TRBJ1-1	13	CSVQTGMNTEAFF
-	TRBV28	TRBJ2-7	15	CASSVGGGALREQYF